The entry below gives a single T cell receptor beta chain sequence along with its context. There were no recent acute infections or vaccinations among the donors, who were healthy HIV-negative adults. Every immunoSEQ plate was one replicate of a subset's evenly spread DNA. Repertoires were generated with immunoSEQ multiplex PCR, while TCRdb's copy carries only in-frame clones and drops some. The sample consists of some 1,400,000 clones, around 97% of them appearing once. This sample was included in a study of shared clonotypes between healthy human individuals. Overall study: In total, the donors were two women and a few men aged 18 to 49.

Sequencing used naive CD4+ T cells sorted from blood. The subset: CD45RA+ positively selected. The sequence was obtained from a man aged 25 to 40 in good health.

CDR3 sequence reads: CASSYSLGARKFF. Written as DNA, the CDR3 is TGTGCCAGCAGTTACAGTCTGGGAGCTCGGAAGTTCTTC. The chain has TRBV6-5 and TRBJ2-1; maybe TRBD2 (5 bases). The CDR3 runs 13 residues. From germline, CDR1 is MNHEY and CDR2 SVGAGI. The germline V and J ends were trimmed by 2 bases and 14 bases, with 16 bases remaining between them.